This T cell receptor beta chain was captured in a study of cytomegalovirus exposure and HLA in healthy donors. When sampled, the donors appeared nominally healthy, though they likely had unrecorded immune exposures. With 60 Vbeta and 13 Jbeta primers, the PCR was carried out. Profiling relied on immunoSEQ multiplex PCR, and the TCRdb table lists in-frame clones only, not all of them. The sample lists 95,000 to 150,000 clones, around 84% occurring once. Study-level findings and limits: In vitro checks showed that a few CMV-associated chains really do target CMV antigens. It was reported in a later analysis that an Asian-associated ancestry cluster showed fewer N-insertions than the approximately 700-donor mean. Researchers counted 164 TCR beta chains as cytomegalovirus-associated.

In germline, CDR1 is SGHDT, CDR2 YYEEEE. The CDR3 contains 14 residues. Losses at the gene ends were 2 bases for V and 7 bases for J; bases not matched to a gene: 4. Remarks on this clone: What it recognizes is unknown.

The sequence came from a woman aged 40 to 50 in good health and CMV-seronegative. The rearrangement links TRBV5-6 to TRBJ2-2, with 8 bases lining up with TRBD1. The specimen was PBMCs. This chain's CDR3 is CASSFQGAHGELFF. The CDR3 DNA sequence: TGTGCCAGCAGCTTTCAGGGGGCTCACGGGGAGCTGTTTTTT.